This T cell receptor (beta chain) was recorded in a study of Ad26.COV2.S vaccination and SARS-CoV-2 variants. Some clones are missing from TCRdb's copy, which holds only in-frame ones; the method was immunoSEQ multiplex PCR. The sample records 300,000 to 400,000 clones, roughly 91% being singletons. Study-wide results and caveats: Possible underestimation of total T cell responses by the TCR breadth and depth analyses was noted.

V gave up 3 bases and J gave up 8 bases; unmatched junction bases: 8. This CDR3 contains 13 residues. In germline, CDR1 is GTSNPN, CDR2 SVGIG (reference sequence). This clone was observed a single time. Its antigen is undetermined. Treatment described: about 20 received Ad26.COV2.S at low or high dose, single or two shots; several received placebo; per-sample allocation not given. Sampling happened 63 days after the first vaccine or placebo injection. An adult aged 18-55 years in Boston served as the donor. This sample comprised peripheral blood, obtained in a trial of Ad26.COV2.S vaccine versus placebo. The chain carries TRBV30 and TRBJ1-2, with 8 bases fitting TRBD1. The clonotype was recovered from a person aged 18-65 years who received the Ad26.COV2.S COVID-19 vaccine or a placebo. The CDR3 loop is CAWSDRGGVGYTF. The CDR3 DNA reads TGTGCCTGGAGCGACAGGGGAGGGGTCGGCTACACCTTC.